This record looks at one T cell receptor beta chain sequence and its context. After removal of 6 bases from V and 0 bases from J, the junction contained 5 bases not matched to a gene. From germline, CDR1 is MNHEY and CDR2 SMNVEV (reference sequence). The CDR3 is 14 residues long. How the authors handled the data: Researchers report that nucleated cell counts were estimated from reference gene primer amplification. TCRdb keeps only in-frame clones here, not all; method: immunoSEQ multiplex PCR. V, J and clone size are taken as reported in that table, and D and trimming were inferred from the DNA itself. The sample records hundreds of thousands of clones, about nine tenths being singletons. This record belongs to a study of blood T cell repertoires in COVID-19. Overall study context: Italy, Spain and the United States were the sources of the convalescent and acute COVID-19 samples. PBMCs, B-cell-depleted T cells, or T cells provided the cDNA or gDNA that made up the material.

Sequences were obtained from peripheral blood. The chain uses TRBV27 and TRBJ2-7; TRBD2 aligns across 7 bases. This TCR was recovered from an elderly man with acute or convalescent COVID-19. CDR3 bases: TGTGCCAGCAGGGGCGGGAGCACCTCCTACGAGCAGTACTTC. Protein product: CASRGGSTSYEQYF.